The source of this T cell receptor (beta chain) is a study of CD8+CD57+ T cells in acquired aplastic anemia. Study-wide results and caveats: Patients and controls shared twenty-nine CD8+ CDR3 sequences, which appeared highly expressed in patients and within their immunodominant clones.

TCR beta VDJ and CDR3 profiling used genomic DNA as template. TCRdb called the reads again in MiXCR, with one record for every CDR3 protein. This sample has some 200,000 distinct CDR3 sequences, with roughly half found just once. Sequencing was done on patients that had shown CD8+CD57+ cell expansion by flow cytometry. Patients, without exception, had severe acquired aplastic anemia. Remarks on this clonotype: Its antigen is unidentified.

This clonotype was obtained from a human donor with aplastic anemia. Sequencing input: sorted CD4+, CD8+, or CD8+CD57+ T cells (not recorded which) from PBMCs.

Here the CDR3 reads CASSDNFGSYEQYF. CDR3 bases: TGTGCCAGCAGCGACAATTTCGGGTCCTACGAGCAGTACTTC. The chain couples TRBV7-2 to TRBJ2-7; no reliable D call. V shed 5 bases and J shed 1 base, with 12 bases lying between them. The CDR3 extends over 14 amino acids. Germline assignment: CDR1 SGHTA and CDR2 FQGNSA.